A selection of T cell receptor beta chains follows, all from one sample in a study of shared clonotypes between healthy human individuals. Libraries were prepared by immunoSEQ multiplex PCR; TCRdb keeps only in-frame clonotypes and omits some of them. The table shows 2 million to 3 million clones, with 80% to 95% occurring only once. Sequenced input: naive CD4+ T cells from PBMCs. Source of these receptors: a man between 18 and 35 years old in good health. Some clones in this sample may be carry-over from other donors' samples. Both conserved end residues are part of each CDR3. The D gene is left open where the match is weak. Expanded clones get a size class; other rows say once, few or many, or leave the size out.

.	TRBV9	TRBJ2-1	.	CASSVDGAAGAQFF	TGTGCCAGCAGCGTAGATGGGGCAGCCGGTGCCCAGTTCTTC
.	TRBV6-1	TRBJ2-5	TRBD2	CASSVFGRETQYF	TGTGCCAGCAGTGTTTTCGGGAGGGAGACCCAGTACTTC
few	TRBV29-1	TRBJ1-1	.	CSVESAKGLPEAFF	TGCAGCGTTGAGTCTGCGAAGGGCCTCCCTGAAGCTTTCTTT
.	TRBV9	TRBJ2-3	.	CASSVSGRDTQYF	TGTGCCAGCAGCGTATCGGGTAGAGATACGCAGTATTTT
.	TRBV30	TRBJ2-4	.	CAWSPDKNIQYF	TGTGCCTGGAGTCCGGACAAAAACATTCAGTACTTC
.	TRBV7-2	TRBJ1-2	TRBD1	CASSRPAGQANNYGYTF	TGTGCCAGCAGCCGGCCGGCGGGACAGGCGAATAACTATGGCTACACCTTC
once	TRBV7-6	TRBJ2-1	.	CASSLGPTPNKNEQFF	TGTGCCAGCAGCTTAGGCCCCACCCCCAATAAGAATGAGCAGTTCTTC
.	TRBV10-1	TRBJ1-2	.	CASLPIYGYTF	TGCGCCAGCCTCCCTATCTATGGCTACACCTTC
.	TRBV6-1	TRBJ2-5	.	CASTKREPETQYF	TGTGCCAGCACCAAAAGGGAACCAGAGACCCAGTACTTC
.	TRBV27	TRBJ1-2	TRBD1	CASSLRGAQGQRTDGYTF	TGTGCCAGCAGTTTAAGGGGTGCACAGGGGCAGAGAACTGATGGCTACACCTTC
.	TRBV4-1	TRBJ2-3	.	CASSPIGSRTDTQYF	TGCGCCAGCAGCCCCATTGGGAGTCGGACAGATACGCAGTATTTT
.	TRBV6-1	TRBJ2-3	.	CASIKGGTDTQYF	TGTGCCAGCATAAAGGGTGGCACAGATACGCAGTATTTT
.	TRBV28	TRBJ2-7	.	CASSFSGTSYEQYF	TGTGCCAGCAGTTTCTCGGGAACCTCCTACGAGCAGTACTTC
.	TRBV19	TRBJ2-1	.	CASTFTLARNEQFF	TGTGCCAGTACCTTTACGTTGGCTCGGAATGAGCAGTTCTTC
once	TRBV5-4	TRBJ2-1	TRBD2	CASSFATSGSDEQFF	TGTGCCAGCAGCTTCGCTACTAGCGGGAGCGATGAGCAGTTCTTC
.	TRBV11-3	TRBJ1-5	.	CASSLTGGDQPQHF	TGTGCCAGCAGCTTAACCGGGGGGGATCAGCCCCAGCATTTT
.	TRBV10-3	TRBJ1-2	.	CAISESTGRGYTF	TGTGCCATCAGTGAGTCTACAGGGCGCGGCTACACCTTC
.	TRBV2	TRBJ2-2	.	CASSGWPGGELFF	TGTGCCAGCAGTGGTTGGCCAGGCGGGGAGCTGTTTTTT
.	TRBV4-1	TRBJ2-3	.	CASSDPPYVSSTDTQYF	TGCGCCAGCAGCGACCCCCCGTACGTCTCTAGCACAGATACGCAGTATTTT
once	TRBV9	TRBJ2-6	TRBD1	CASSADRGWAGANVLTF	TGTGCCAGCAGCGCGGACAGGGGTTGGGCTGGGGCCAACGTCCTGACTTTC
.	TRBV6-5	TRBJ2-7	.	CASRLRAGYYEQYF	TGTGCCAGCAGACTACGGGCGGGGTACTACGAGCAGTACTTC
few	TRBV30	TRBJ1-1	TRBD1	CAWSARQGEAFF	TGTGCCTGGAGTGCCAGACAGGGCGAAGCTTTCTTT
.	TRBV27	TRBJ2-1	TRBD2	CASHSGGSYNEQFF	TGTGCCAGCCACTCGGGGGGCTCCTACAATGAGCAGTTCTTC
once	TRBV6-1	TRBJ2-5	.	CASRRREPDSETQYF	TGTGCCAGCAGGAGGAGGGAACCGGACTCAGAGACCCAGTACTTC
.	TRBV28	TRBJ1-2	.	CASSPPGYRGIDYGYTF	TGTGCCAGCAGTCCACCCGGTTACAGAGGAATTGACTATGGCTACACCTTC
.	TRBV7-9	TRBJ2-7	.	CASSAAGRSYEQYF	TGTGCCAGCAGCGCGGCAGGTCGCTCCTACGAGCAGTACTTC
few	TRBV7-9	TRBJ1-1	.	CASSHPRRETEAFF	TGTGCCAGCAGCCACCCGCGAAGGGAAACTGAAGCTTTCTTT
.	TRBV6-5	TRBJ2-1	.	CASSYSTQVEQFF	TGTGCCAGCAGTTACTCGACGCAGGTTGAGCAGTTCTTC
.	TRBV28	TRBJ1-1	.	CASSAGGAVAEAFF	TGTGCCAGCAGTGCCGGGGGAGCGGTTGCTGAAGCTTTCTTT
.	TRBV5-1	TRBJ2-5	TRBD2	CASGLVSGSQETQYF	TGCGCCAGCGGGTTGGTTAGCGGGAGTCAAGAGACCCAGTACTTC